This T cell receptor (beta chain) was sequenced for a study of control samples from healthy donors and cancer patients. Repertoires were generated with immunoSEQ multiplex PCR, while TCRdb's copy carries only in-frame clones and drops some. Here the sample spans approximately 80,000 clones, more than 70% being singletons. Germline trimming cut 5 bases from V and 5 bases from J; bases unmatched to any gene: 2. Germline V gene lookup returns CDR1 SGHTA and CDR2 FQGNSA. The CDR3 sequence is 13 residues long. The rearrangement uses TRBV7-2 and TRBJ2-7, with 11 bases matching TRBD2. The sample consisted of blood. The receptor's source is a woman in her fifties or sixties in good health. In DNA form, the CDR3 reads TGTGCCAGCAGCATTAGCGGGGGGGACGAGCAGTACTTC. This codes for CASSISGGDEQYF.